This T cell receptor (beta chain) was captured in a study of shared clonotypes between healthy human individuals. Across the whole study: Three men and a couple of women, aged 18 to 49, were donors.

Trimming took off 3 bases at V and 2 bases at J, with 11 bases between the two ends. This CDR3 has 15 amino acids. In germline, CDR1 is SGHAT, CDR2 FQDESV (reference sequence). An even split of each subset's genomic DNA across several immunoSEQ plates was performed. In the authors' workflow: From ImmunoSEQ came sequences covering only the junction and carrying no quality scores, so filtering differed. Libraries were prepared by immunoSEQ multiplex PCR; TCRdb keeps only in-frame clonotypes and omits some of them. Clone size and the V and J calls come from that table; the DNA yielded D and trimming. The profile covers 2 million to 2.5 million clones, with 90% to 95% appearing a single time and 0.35% to 0.45% taken by the ten largest.

The rearrangement joins TRBV11-1 to TRBJ2-1; a weak D match, TRBD2 (5 bases). The sequenced material came from naive CD4+ T cells from PBMCs. Subset of the sample: CD45RA+ positively selected. The source of this sequence is a man between 18 and 35 years old in good health. Some clones in this sample may be carry-over from other donors' samples. The CDR3 loop is CASSFHTTTYNEQFF. CDR3 in DNA: TGTGCCAGCAGCTTTCACACGACTACCTACAATGAGCAGTTCTTC. Supplemented by reference TRBV11-1 and TRBJ2-1, the full variable domain reads EAEVAQSPRYKITEKSQAVAFWCDPISGHATLYWYRQILGQGPELLVQFQDESVVDDSQLPKDRFSAERLKGVDSTLKIQPAELGDSAMYLCASSFHTTTYNEQFFGPGTRLTVL.